These 17 T cell receptor beta chains share one sample of origin, sequenced in a study of blood T cells in healthy people across ages. PCR was performed a second time for roughly 7 to 12 cycles using a sample-barcoded 5' primer and a J-beta primer mix. MiXCR was run by TCRdb on the 5' RACE reads, yielding one entry per CDR3 protein. The sample lists hundreds of thousands of distinct CDR3 sequences; around 20% were seen once. The sample consisted of blood. These receptors were taken from a man between 65 and 85 years old in good health.

This clonotype was observed many times. The V gene is TRBV25-1, the J gene TRBJ1-4; possible D gene TRBD1, 6 bases. CDR1 and CDR2 (germline): MGHDK, SYGVNS. CDR3 length equals 15 residues. The V end was cut by 3 bases, the J end by 3 bases, with 11 bases between. CDR3 sequence reads: CASSDLTGPNEKLFF. CDR3 nucleotide sequence: TGTGCCAGCAGTGACCTAACAGGGCCTAATGAAAAACTGTTTTTT.

The chain couples TRBV5-1 to TRBJ2-6; no reliable D call. CDR1 and CDR2 (germline): SGHRS, YFSETQ. Trimming pared 1 base from V and 0 bases from J, leaving 5 bases between. There are 15 residues in the CDR3. The chain's CDR3 is CASSLWDSGANVLTF. The CDR3 DNA follows: TGCGCCAGCAGCTTGTGGGACTCTGGGGCCAACGTCCTGACTTTC.

This clonotype has a handful of counts. The rearrangement links TRBV19 to TRBJ2-1, with 9 bases that match TRBD1. This CDR3 has 15 residues. J gave up 8 bases and V 9 bases, and 14 bases lay outside the gene matches. Germline values: CDR1 LNHDA, CDR2 SQIVND (reference sequence). The CDR3 coding sequence is TGTGCCAGCAATCTCCGGGACAGGGATGTGGATGAGCAGTTCTTC. This encodes CASNLRDRDVDEQFF.

This clonotype has only a few counts. The gene calls are TRBV6-5 and TRBJ2-7, with 7 nucleotides matching TRBD1. Germline V gives CDR1 MNHEY, CDR2 SVGAGI. CDR3 size: 15 residues. Trimming at V came to 4 bases and at J to 3 bases, leaving 9 bases not matched to a gene. CDR3 nucleotide sequence: TGTGCCAGCAGTTTTGGACAGGCAACGGACTACGAGCAGTACTTC. It encodes CASSFGQATDYEQYF.

V gene TRBV28 combines with J gene TRBJ2-3; D call uncertain. The germline gives CDR1 MDHEN, CDR2 SYDVKM. The V end was cut by 4 bases, the J end by 6 bases, with 17 bases between. CDR3 length: 15 amino acids. The CDR3 DNA reads as TGTGCCAGCAGTTCCTTCGGCCTCGAGAGGGATACGCAGTATTTT. It translates to CASSSFGLERDTQYF.

The genes are TRBV20-1 and TRBJ2-5; 7 bases agree with TRBD1. The end of the DNA fits TRBJ2-7 better, so the J call may be wrong. The length of the CDR3 is 14 residues. In germline, CDR1 is DFQATT, CDR2 SNEGSKA (reference sequence). The CDR3: CSSDHRDSLYEQYF. CDR3 in DNA: TGCAGCTCCGACCACCGGGACAGCCTTTACGAGCAGTACTTC.

The rearrangement uses TRBV20-1 and TRBJ1-4; D not resolved. Germline V lookup: CDR1 DFQATT, CDR2 SNEGSKA (reference sequence). V lost 3 bases and J lost 5, with 10 bases in between. This CDR3 contains 13 residues. CDR3 loop: CSASNRRNEKLFF. The DNA for the CDR3 is TGCAGTGCTAGTAATCGAAGGAATGAAAAACTGTTTTTT.

J is TRBJ2-5 and V is TRBV12-3 or TRBV12-4; a weak D match, TRBD1 (6 bases). The CDR3 runs to 13 residues. The V end lost 6 bases, the J end lost 0 bases, and 8 bases lay between the germline ends. Written as DNA, the CDR3 is TGTGCCAGCAGACGGACAGACCAAGAGACCCAGTACTTC. The encoded protein is CASRRTDQETQYF.

V and J are TRBV11-2 and TRBJ1-1, with 7 positions matching TRBD1. Trimming at V came to 5 bases and at J to 4 bases, leaving 7 bases not matched to a gene. Germline V CDR1 and CDR2: SGHAT, FQNNGV. The CDR3 covers 14 residues. In nucleotides, the CDR3 is TGTGCCAGCAGCGTAGCAGGGGGGACCACTGAAGCTTTCTTT. This codes for CASSVAGGTTEAFF. The full variable domain, with the rest looked up from reference TRBV11-2 and TRBJ1-1, is EAGVAQSPRYKIIEKRQSVAFWCNPISGHATLYWYQQILGQGPKLLIQFQNNGVVDDSQLPKDRFSAERLKGVDSTLKIQPAKLEDSAVYLCASSVAGGTTEAFFGQGTRLTVV.

The rearrangement links TRBV3-1 to TRBJ1-3; tentatively, D is TRBD1 (6 bases). V lost 3 bases and J lost 4, with 13 bases in between. Per the germline V gene, CDR1 is LGHDT and CDR2 is YNNKEL (reference sequence). The length of the CDR3 is 15 residues. CDR3: CASSQVGGRGNTIYF. In nucleotides, the CDR3 is TGTGCCAGCAGCCAGGTCGGGGGGCGCGGAAACACCATATATTTT.

V gene TRBV7-6 combines with J gene TRBJ2-3; perhaps TRBD2 as D (5 bases). This CDR3 contains 17 residues. CDR1 is SGHVS and CDR2 is FNYEAQ in the germline V gene. V lost 3 bases, J lost 2 bases, and 18 bases lay in between. Written as DNA, the CDR3 is TGTGCCAGCAGCTTGGTATCGGGGTCCCCCTTCACAGATACGCAGTATTTT. This gives the protein CASSLVSGSPFTDTQYF.

This chain connects TRBV28 to TRBJ2-2; D not certain. The germline V gene has CDR1 MDHEN and CDR2 SYDVKM. Trimming removed 5 bases from V and 7 bases from J, with 14 bases in between. The CDR3 totals 14 residues. CDR3 DNA sequence: TGTGCCAGCAGTACCCGACTGGTTATCGGGGAGCTGTTTTTT. Translation: CASSTRLVIGELFF.

The rearrangement links TRBV4-2 to TRBJ2-5; D is possibly TRBD2 (5 bases). The J call is in doubt because the DNA end fits TRBJ2-7 better. Germline V gene data show CDR1 as LGHNA and CDR2 as YNFKEQ. CDR3 size: 14 residues. The CDR3 sequence: CASSPWTSTYEQYF. CDR3 nucleotides: TGTGCCAGCAGCCCCTGGACTTCCACCTACGAGCAGTACTTC.

V gene TRBV6-5 combines with J gene TRBJ1-1; no firm D call. V was cut by 3 bases and J by 1 base, with 9 bases left in between. The V gene's germline CDR1 is MNHEY and CDR2 SVGAGI. The CDR3 loop spans 14 amino acids. The CDR3 protein is CASSYQAGNTEAFF. The CDR3 DNA sequence: TGTGCCAGCAGTTATCAGGCAGGGAACACTGAAGCTTTCTTT.

As concerns this clonotype: The junction departs from the called germline gene at one end, perhaps through a read error. The chain recombines TRBV12-3 or TRBV12-4 with TRBJ2-3; D is possibly TRBD2 (6 bases). The CDR3 has 14 residues. The CDR3 reads CASSLAGRADAQYF. The CDR3 DNA reads as TGTGCCAGCAGTTTAGCCGGGAGAGCAGATGCGCAGTATTTT.

This clonotype has a handful of counts. The chain is built from TRBV6-2 or TRBV6-3 and TRBJ2-3, with TRBD2 matching over 8 bases. The CDR3 contains 16 residues. Germline V lookup: CDR1 MNHEY, CDR2 SVGEGT. With 6 bases clipped from V and 0 bases from J, the junction kept 8 bases outside the gene matches. This CDR3 reads CASSPIAGLSTDTQYF. DNA for the CDR3: TGTGCCAGCAGCCCTATAGCGGGACTTAGCACAGATACGCAGTATTTT.

This chain joins TRBV12-3 or TRBV12-4 and TRBJ1-5, with D maybe TRBD1 (6 bases). Trimming removed 5 bases from V and 4 bases from J, with 15 bases in between. CDR3 length equals 15 residues. This CDR3 reads CASSQPTGRNQPQHF. CDR3 nucleotides: TGTGCCAGCAGTCAACCGACAGGTCGGAATCAGCCCCAGCATTTT.